This T cell receptor beta chain was profiled in a study of cytomegalovirus exposure and HLA in healthy donors. General study results and limits: Researchers reported from a later analysis that most CMV-associated TCR beta chains appeared HLA-restricted.

Primers included in the PCR were 60 Vbeta and 13 Jbeta primers. The data were produced by immunoSEQ multiplex PCR, yet TCRdb's version contains in-frame clones alone and is incomplete. This sample carries about 120,000 clones, under 80% of them seen once, and the ten largest clones take approximately 3.8%. Germline assignment: CDR1 ENHRY and CDR2 SYGVKD. Trimming pared 4 bases from V and 2 bases from J, leaving 9 bases between. CDR3 length equals 15 residues. In the case of this clone: What it binds is unknown.

The sequencing input was PBMCs. This chain uses TRBV10-3 with TRBJ1-6; tentatively, D is TRBD1 (6 bases). This TCR came from a man aged 35 to 55 in good health and CMV-seropositive. In nucleotides, the CDR3 is TGTGCCATCAGTGGGGACACTACCTATAATTCACCCCTCCACTTT. Protein sequence: CAISGDTTYNSPLHF.